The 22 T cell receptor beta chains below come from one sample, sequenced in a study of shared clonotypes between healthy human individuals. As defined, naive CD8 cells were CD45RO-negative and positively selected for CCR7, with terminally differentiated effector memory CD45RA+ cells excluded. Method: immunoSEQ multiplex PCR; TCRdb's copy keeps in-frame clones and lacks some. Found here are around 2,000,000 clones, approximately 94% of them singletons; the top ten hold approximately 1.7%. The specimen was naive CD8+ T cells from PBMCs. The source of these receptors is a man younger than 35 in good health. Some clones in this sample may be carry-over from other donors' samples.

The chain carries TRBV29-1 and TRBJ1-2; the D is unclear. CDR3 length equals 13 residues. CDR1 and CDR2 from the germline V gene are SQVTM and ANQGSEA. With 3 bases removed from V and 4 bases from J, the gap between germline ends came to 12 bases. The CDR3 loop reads CSVEADFVYGYTF. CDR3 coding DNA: TGCAGCGTTGAGGCTGATTTTGTCTATGGCTACACCTTC.

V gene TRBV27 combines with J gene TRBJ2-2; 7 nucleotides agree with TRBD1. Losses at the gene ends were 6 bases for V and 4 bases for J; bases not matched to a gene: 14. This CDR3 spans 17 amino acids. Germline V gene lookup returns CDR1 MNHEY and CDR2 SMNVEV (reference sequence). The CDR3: CASSKSTGEQTTGELFF. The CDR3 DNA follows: TGTGCCAGCAGCAAAAGTACAGGGGAGCAAACCACCGGGGAGCTGTTTTTT.

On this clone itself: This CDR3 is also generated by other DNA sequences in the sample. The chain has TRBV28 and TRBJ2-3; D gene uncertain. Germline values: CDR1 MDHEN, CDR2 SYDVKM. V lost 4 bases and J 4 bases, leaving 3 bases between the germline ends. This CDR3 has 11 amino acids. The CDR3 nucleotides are TGTGCCAGCAGTTCCTCAGATACGCAGTATTTT. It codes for CASSSSDTQYF.

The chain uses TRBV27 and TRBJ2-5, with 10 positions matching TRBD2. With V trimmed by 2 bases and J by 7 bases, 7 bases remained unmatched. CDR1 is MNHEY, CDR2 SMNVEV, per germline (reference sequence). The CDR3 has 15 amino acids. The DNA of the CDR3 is TGTGCCAGCAGTTTAGAGCGGGGGGGCTTGGGGACCCAGTACTTC. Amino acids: CASSLERGGLGTQYF.

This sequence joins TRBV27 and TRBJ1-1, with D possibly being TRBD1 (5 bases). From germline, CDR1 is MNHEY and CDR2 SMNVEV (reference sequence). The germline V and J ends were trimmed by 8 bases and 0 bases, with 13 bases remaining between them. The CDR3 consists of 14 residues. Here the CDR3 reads CASGTRQMNTEAFF. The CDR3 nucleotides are TGTGCCAGCGGGACCCGACAGATGAACACTGAAGCTTTCTTT.

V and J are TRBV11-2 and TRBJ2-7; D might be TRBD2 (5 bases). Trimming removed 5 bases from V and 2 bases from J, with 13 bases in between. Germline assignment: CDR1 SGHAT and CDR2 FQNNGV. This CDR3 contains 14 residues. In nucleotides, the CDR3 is TGTGCCAGCAGCCCTATGCGGGTGACCTACGAGCAGTACTTC. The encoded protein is CASSPMRVTYEQYF.

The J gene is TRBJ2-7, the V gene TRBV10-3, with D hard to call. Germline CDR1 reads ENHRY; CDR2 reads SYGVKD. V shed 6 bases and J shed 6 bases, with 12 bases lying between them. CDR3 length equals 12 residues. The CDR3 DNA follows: TGTGCCATCAGGACTGCTTCGGGCGAGCAGTACTTC. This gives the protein CAIRTASGEQYF.

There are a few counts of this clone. The CDR3 is CATKAHNQPQHF. CDR3 coding DNA: TGTGCCACCAAGGCGCACAATCAGCCCCAGCATTTT. This chain links TRBV15 with TRBJ1-5; no clear D. The CDR3 loop spans 12 amino acids. Germline-derived CDR1 and CDR2 are LNHNV and YYDKDF (reference sequence). Trimming took off 7 bases at V and 3 bases at J, with 7 bases between the two ends.

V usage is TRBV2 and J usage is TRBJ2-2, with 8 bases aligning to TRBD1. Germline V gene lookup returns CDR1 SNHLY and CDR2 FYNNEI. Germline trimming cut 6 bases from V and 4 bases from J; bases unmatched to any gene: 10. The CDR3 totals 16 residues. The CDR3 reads CASSESGTGFTGELFF. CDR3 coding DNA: TGTGCCAGCAGCGAGTCCGGGACAGGCTTCACCGGGGAGCTGTTTTTT.

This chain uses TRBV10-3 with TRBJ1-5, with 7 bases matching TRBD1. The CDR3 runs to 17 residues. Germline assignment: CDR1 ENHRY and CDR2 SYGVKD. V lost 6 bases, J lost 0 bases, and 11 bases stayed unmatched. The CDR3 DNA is TGTGCCATCAGCAGTGAGAGCGACAGGGATAGCAATCAGCCCCAGCATTTT. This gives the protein CAISSESDRDSNQPQHF.

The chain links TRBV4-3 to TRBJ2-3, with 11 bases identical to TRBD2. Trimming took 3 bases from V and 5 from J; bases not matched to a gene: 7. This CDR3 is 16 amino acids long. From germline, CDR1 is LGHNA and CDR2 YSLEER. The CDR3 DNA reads TGCGCCAGCAGCCAGAATAGCGGGAGGGCGGGAGATACGCAGTATTTT. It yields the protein CASSQNSGRAGDTQYF.

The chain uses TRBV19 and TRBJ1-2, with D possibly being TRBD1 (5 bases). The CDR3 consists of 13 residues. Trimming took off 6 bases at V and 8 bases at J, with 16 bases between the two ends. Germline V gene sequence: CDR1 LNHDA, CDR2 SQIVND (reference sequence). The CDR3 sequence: CASSLGSGGGYTF. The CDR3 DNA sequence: TGTGCCAGTAGCCTCGGGTCGGGGGGAGGCTACACCTTC.

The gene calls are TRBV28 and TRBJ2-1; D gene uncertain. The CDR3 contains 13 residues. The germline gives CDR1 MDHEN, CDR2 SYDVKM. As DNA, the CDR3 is TGTGCGACCAAGGGCCTAGCCTACAATGAGCAGTTCTTC. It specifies CATKGLAYNEQFF. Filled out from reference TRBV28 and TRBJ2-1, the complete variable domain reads DVKVTQSSRYLVKRTGEKVFLECVQDMDHENMFWYRQDPGLGLRLIYFSYDVKMKEKGDIPEGYSVSREKKERFSLILESASTNQTSMYLCATKGLAYNEQFFGPGTRLTVL.

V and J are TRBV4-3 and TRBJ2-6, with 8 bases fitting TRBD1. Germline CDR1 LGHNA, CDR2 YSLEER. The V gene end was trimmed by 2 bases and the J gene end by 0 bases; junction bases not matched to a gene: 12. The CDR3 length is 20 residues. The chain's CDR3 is CASSQSDWTGNPSGANVLTF. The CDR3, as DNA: TGCGCCAGCAGCCAATCTGATTGGACAGGGAATCCCTCTGGGGCCAACGTCCTGACTTTC.

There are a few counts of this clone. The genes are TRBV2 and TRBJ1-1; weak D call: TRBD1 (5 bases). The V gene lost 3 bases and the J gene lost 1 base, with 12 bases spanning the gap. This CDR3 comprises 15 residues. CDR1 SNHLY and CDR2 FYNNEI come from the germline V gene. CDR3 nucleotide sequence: TGTGCCAGCAGTGAGTTACTGGGACGGAACACTGAAGCTTTCTTT. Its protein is CASSELLGRNTEAFF.

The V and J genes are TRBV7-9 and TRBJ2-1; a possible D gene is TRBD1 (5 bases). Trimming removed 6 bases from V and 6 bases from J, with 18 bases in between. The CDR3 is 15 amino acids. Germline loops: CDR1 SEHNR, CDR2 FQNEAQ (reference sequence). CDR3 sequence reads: CASSIPLRARNEQFF. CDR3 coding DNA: TGTGCCAGCAGTATTCCCCTCAGGGCCCGCAATGAGCAGTTCTTC.

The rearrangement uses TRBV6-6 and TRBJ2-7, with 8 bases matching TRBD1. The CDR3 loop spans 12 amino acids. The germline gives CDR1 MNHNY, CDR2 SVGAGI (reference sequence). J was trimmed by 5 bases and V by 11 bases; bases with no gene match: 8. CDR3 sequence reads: CASQGAVDEQYF. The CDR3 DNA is TGTGCCTCCCAGGGGGCTGTGGACGAGCAGTACTTC.

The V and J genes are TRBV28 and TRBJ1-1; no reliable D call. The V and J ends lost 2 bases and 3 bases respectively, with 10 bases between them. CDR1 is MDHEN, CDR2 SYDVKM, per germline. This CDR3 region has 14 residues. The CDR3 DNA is TGTGCCAGCAGTTTACCCCACGTGGACACTGAAGCTTTCTTT. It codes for CASSLPHVDTEAFF.

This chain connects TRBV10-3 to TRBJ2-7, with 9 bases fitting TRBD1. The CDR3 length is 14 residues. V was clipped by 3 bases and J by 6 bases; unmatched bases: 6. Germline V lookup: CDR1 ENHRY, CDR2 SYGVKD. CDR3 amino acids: CAISDPGQGTEQYF. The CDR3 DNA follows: TGTGCCATCAGTGACCCGGGACAGGGAACCGAGCAGTACTTC.

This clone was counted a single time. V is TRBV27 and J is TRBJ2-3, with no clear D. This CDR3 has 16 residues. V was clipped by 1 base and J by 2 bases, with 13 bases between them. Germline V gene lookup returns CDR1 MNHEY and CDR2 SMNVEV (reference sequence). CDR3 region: CASSLYRPTVTDTQYF. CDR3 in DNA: TGTGCCAGCAGTTTATATAGGCCTACTGTCACAGATACGCAGTATTTT.

The CDR3 sequence: CASSLGTSGGVYNEQFF. The CDR3 nucleotides read TGTGCCAGCAGCCTCGGGACTAGCGGGGGAGTATACAATGAGCAGTTCTTC. The genes are TRBV11-1 and TRBJ2-1, with 14 nucleotides matching TRBD2. Germline loops: CDR1 SGHAT, CDR2 FQDESV (reference sequence). V was clipped by 5 bases and J by 4 bases; unmatched bases: 7. The CDR3 contains 17 residues.

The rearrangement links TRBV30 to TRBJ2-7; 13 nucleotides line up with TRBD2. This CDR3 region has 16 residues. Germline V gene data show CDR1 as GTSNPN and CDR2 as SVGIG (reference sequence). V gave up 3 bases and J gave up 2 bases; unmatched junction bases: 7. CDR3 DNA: TGTGCCTGGAGCGAGCCCGGACTAGCGGGGGCCTACGAGCAGTACTTC. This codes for CAWSEPGLAGAYEQYF.